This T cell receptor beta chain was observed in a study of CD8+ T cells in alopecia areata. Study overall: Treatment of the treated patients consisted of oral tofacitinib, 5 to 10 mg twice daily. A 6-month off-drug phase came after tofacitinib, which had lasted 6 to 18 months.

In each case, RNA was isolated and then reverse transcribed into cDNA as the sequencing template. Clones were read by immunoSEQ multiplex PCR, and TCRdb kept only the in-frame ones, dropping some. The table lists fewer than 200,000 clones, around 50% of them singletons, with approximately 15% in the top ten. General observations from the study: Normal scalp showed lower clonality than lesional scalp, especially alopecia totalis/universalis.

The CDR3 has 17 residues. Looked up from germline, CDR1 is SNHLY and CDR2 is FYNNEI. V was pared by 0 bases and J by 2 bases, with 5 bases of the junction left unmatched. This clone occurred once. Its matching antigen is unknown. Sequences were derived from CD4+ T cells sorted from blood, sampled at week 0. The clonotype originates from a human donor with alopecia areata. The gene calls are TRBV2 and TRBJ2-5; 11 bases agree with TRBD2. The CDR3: CASSEARLAGGQETQYF. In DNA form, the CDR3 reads TGTGCCAGCAGTGAAGCGCGTCTAGCGGGGGGTCAAGAGACCCAGTACTTC.